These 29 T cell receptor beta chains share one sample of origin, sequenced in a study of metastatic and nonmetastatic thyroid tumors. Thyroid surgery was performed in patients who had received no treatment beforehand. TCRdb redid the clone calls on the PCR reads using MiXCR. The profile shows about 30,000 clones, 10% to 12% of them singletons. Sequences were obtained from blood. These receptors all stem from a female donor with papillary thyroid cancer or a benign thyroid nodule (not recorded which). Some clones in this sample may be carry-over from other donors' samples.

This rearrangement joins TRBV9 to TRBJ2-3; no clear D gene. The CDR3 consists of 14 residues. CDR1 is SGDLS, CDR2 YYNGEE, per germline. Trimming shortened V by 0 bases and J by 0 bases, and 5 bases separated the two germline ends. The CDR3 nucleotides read TGTGCCAGCAGCGTAGCGGCTAGCACAGATACGCAGTATTTT. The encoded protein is CASSVAASTDTQYF.

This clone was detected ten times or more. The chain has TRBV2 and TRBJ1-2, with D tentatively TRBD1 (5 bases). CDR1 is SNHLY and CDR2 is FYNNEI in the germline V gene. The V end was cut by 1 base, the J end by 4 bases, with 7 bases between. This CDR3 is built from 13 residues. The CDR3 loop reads CASSEGGGYGYTF. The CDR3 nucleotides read TGTGCCAGCAGTGAAGGGGGGGGCTATGGCTACACCTTC.

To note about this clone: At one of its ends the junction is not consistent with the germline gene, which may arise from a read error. This CDR3 is CTSISGRRTGELFF. The CDR3 nucleotides are TGTACCAGTATTTCGGGCAGACGAACCGGGGAGCTGTTTTTT. The chain joins TRBV19 to TRBJ2-2, with no clear D. The CDR3 contains 14 residues. The germline gives CDR1 LNHDA, CDR2 SQIVND (reference sequence).

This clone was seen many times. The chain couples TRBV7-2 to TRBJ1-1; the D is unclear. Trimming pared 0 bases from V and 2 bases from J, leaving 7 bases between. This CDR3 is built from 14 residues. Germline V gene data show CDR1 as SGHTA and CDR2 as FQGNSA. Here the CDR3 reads CASSLAASNTEAFF. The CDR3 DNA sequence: TGTGCCAGCAGCTTAGCAGCCTCCAACACTGAAGCTTTCTTT.

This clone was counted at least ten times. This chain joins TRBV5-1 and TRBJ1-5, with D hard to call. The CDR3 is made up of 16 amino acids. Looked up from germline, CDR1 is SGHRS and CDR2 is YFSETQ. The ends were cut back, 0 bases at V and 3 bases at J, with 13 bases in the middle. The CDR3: CASSLDLLRNNQPQHF. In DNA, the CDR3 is TGCGCCAGCAGCTTGGATCTACTGAGGAACAATCAGCCCCAGCATTTT.

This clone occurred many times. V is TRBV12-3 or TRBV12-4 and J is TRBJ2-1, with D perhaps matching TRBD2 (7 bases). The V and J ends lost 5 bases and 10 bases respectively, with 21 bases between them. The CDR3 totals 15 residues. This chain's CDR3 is CASSPQVGGGGEQFF. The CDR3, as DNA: TGTGCCAGCAGTCCCCAGGTTGGGGGAGGGGGAGAGCAGTTCTTC.

Here the CDR3 DNA reads TGTGCCAGCAGTGAAGGTGTCAGGGGGTACGAGCAGTACTTC. Its translation: CASSEGVRGYEQYF. The V and J genes are TRBV2 and TRBJ2-7, with 7 bases that match TRBD1. Per the germline V gene, CDR1 is SNHLY and CDR2 is FYNNEI. The CDR3 has 14 residues. V shed 1 base, J shed 4 bases, and the junction held 4 bases outside the gene matches.

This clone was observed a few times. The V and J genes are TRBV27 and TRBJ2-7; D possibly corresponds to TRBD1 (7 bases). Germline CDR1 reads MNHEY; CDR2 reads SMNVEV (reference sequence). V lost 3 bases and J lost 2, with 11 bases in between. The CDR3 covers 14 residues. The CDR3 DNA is TGTGCCAGCAGTTTCGCCAGGGGGGCCTACGAGCAGTACTTC. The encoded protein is CASSFARGAYEQYF.

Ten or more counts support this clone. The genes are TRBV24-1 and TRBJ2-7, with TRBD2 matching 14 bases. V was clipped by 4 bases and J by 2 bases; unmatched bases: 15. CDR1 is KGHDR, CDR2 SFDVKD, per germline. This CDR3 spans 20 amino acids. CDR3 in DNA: TGTGCCACCAGTGAGGACCACATCCAGGGACTAGCGGGAGAGCCCTACGAGCAGTACTTC. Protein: CATSEDHIQGLAGEPYEQYF.

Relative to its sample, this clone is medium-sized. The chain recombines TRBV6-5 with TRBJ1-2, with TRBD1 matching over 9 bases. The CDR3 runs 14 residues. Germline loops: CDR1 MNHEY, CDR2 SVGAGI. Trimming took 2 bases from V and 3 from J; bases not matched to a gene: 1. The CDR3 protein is CASSYTGGYYGYTF. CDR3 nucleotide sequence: TGTGCCAGCAGTTACACAGGGGGCTACTATGGCTACACCTTC.

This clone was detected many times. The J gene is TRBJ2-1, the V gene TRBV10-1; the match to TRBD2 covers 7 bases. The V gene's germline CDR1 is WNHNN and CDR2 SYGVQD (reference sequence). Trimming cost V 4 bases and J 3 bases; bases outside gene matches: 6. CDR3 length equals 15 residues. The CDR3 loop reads CASSAGTTGYNEQFF. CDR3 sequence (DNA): TGCGCCAGCAGTGCCGGGACTACGGGCTACAATGAGCAGTTCTTC.

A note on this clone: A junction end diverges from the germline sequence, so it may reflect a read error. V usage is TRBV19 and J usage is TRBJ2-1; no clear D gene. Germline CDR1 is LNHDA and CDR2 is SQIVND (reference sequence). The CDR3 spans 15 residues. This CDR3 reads CDSRIWQTSYNEQFF. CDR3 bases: TGTGACAGTAGAATCTGGCAGACATCCTACAATGAGCAGTTCTTC.

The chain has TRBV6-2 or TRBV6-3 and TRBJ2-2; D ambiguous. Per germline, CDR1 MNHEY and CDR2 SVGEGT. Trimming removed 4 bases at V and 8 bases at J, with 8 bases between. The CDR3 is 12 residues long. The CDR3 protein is CASSLSGGELFF. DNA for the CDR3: TGTGCCAGCAGTTTGTCGGGTGGGGAGCTGTTTTTT.

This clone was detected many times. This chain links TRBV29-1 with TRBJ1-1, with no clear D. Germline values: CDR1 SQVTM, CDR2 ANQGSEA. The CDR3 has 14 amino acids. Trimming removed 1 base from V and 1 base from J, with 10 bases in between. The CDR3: CSVEVTVSNTEAFF. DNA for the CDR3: TGCAGCGTTGAAGTTACAGTTTCGAACACTGAAGCTTTCTTT. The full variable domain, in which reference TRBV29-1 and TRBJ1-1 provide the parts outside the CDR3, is SAVISQKPSRDICQRGTSLTIQCQVDSQVTMMFWYRQQPGQSLTLIATANQGSEATYESGFVIDKFPISRPNLTFSTLTVSNMSPEDSSIYLCSVEVTVSNTEAFFGQGTRLTVV.

CDR3 bases: TGTGCCAGTACCCACCCGGCCTGTGCTGCAGGTCAGCCCCAGCATTTT. Protein: CASTHPACAAGQPQHF. This rearrangement joins TRBV19 to TRBJ1-5; the D is unclear. Germline CDR1 and CDR2: LNHDA and SQIVND (reference sequence). The CDR3 is 16 amino acids. V shed 7 bases and J shed 6 bases, with 22 bases lying between them.

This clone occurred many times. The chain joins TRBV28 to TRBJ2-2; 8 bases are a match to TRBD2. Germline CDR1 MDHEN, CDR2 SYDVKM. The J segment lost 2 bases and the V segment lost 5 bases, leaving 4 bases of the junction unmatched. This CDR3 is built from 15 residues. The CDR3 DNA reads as TGTGCCAGCAGTACAAGCGGGAGAAACACCGGGGAGCTGTTTTTT. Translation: CASSTSGRNTGELFF.

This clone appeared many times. CDR3 bases: TGTGCCAGCAGCGCTTCCCGACTAGCGAAGGGCACAGATACGCAGTATTTT. This translates into CASSASRLAKGTDTQYF. This sequence joins TRBV9 and TRBJ2-3; 8 bases align to TRBD2. The CDR3 has 17 amino acids. Germline-derived CDR1 and CDR2 are SGDLS and YYNGEE. V gave up 3 bases and J gave up 1 base; unmatched junction bases: 10.

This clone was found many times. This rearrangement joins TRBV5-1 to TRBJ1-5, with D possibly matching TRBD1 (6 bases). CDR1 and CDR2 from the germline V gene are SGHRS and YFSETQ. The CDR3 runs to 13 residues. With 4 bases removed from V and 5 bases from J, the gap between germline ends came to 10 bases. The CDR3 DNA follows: TGCGCCAGCAGCCCGGCAGGGGATCAGCCCCAGCATTTT. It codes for CASSPAGDQPQHF.

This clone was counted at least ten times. CDR3 DNA sequence: TGTGCCAGCAGCCTCCCTACCGGGTCGAACAATGAGCAGTTCTTC. Translated, it gives CASSLPTGSNNEQFF. The chain recombines TRBV7-9 with TRBJ2-1; D not resolved. Germline-derived CDR1 and CDR2 are SEHNR and FQNEAQ (reference sequence). The CDR3 runs 15 residues. With 5 bases removed from V and 5 bases from J, the gap between germline ends came to 16 bases.

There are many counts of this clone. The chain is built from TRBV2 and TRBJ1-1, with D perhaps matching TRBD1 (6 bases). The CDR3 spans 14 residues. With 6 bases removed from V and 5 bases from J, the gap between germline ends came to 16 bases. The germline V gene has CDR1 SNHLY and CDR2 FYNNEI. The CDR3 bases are TGTGCCAGCAGCGAGGGAACAGGGAAGACTGAAGCTTTCTTT. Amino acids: CASSEGTGKTEAFF.

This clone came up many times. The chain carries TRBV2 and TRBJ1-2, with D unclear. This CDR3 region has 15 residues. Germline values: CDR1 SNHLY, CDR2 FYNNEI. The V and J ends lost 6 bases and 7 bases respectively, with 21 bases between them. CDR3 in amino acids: CASRESGGRIGGYTF. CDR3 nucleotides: TGTGCCAGCAGGGAATCCGGAGGGAGGATCGGTGGCTACACCTTC.

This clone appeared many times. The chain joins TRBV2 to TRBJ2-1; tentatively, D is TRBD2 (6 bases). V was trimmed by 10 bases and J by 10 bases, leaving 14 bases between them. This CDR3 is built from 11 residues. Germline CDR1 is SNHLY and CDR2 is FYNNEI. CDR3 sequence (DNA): TGTGCCACTACCGGGAGCCAAGAGCAGTTCTTC. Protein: CATTGSQEQFF.

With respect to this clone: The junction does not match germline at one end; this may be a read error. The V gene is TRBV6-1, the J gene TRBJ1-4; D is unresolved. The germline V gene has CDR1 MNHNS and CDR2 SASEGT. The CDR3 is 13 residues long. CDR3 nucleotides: TGTGCCAGCAGTGCCAGTTGGAAAGAAAAGCTGTTTTTT. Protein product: CASSASWKEKLFF.

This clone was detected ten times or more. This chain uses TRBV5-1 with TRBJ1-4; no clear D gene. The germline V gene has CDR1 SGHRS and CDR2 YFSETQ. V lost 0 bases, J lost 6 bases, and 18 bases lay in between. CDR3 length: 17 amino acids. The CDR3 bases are TGCGCCAGCAGCTTGGCCGTATCTTACCGTATGGATGAAAAACTGTTTTTT. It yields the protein CASSLAVSYRMDEKLFF.

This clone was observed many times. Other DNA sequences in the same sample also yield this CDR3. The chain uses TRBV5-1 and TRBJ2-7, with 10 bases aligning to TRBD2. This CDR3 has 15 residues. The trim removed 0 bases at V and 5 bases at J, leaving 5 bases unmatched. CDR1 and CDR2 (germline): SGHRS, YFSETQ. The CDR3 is CASSLVVLAGDEQYF. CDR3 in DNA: TGCGCCAGCAGCTTGGTGGTTCTAGCGGGAGACGAGCAGTACTTC. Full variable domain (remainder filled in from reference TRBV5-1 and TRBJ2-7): KAGVTQTPRYLIKTRGQQVTLSCSPISGHRSVSWYQQTPGQGLQFLFEYFSETQRNKGNFPGRFSGRQFSNSRSEMNVSTLELGDSALYLCASSLVVLAGDEQYFGPGTRLTVT.

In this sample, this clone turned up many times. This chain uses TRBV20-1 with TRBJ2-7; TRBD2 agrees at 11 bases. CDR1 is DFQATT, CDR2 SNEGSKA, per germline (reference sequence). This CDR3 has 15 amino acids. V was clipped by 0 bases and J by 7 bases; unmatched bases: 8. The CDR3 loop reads CSARDESSGRFEQYF. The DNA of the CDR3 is TGCAGTGCTAGAGATGAGTCTAGCGGGAGGTTTGAGCAGTACTTC.

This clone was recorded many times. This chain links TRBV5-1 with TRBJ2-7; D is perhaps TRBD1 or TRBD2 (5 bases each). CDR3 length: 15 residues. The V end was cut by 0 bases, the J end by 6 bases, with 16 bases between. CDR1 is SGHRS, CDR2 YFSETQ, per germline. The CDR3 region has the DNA TGCGCCAGCAGCTTGGCCGGGACGGGAAGTCTCGAGCAGTACTTC. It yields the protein CASSLAGTGSLEQYF.

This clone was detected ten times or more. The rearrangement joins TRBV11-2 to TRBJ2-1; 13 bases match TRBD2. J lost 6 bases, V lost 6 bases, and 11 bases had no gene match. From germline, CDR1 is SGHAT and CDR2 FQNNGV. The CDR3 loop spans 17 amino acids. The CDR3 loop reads CASRRTSGSSFGNEQFF. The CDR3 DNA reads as TGTGCCAGCAGACGGACTAGCGGGAGCTCCTTCGGCAATGAGCAGTTCTTC.

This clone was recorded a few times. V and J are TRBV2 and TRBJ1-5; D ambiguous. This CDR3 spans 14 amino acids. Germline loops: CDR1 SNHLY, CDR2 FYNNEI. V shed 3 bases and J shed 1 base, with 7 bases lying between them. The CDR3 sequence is CASSEAPSNQPQHF. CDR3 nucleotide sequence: TGTGCCAGCAGTGAGGCGCCAAGCAATCAGCCCCAGCATTTT.